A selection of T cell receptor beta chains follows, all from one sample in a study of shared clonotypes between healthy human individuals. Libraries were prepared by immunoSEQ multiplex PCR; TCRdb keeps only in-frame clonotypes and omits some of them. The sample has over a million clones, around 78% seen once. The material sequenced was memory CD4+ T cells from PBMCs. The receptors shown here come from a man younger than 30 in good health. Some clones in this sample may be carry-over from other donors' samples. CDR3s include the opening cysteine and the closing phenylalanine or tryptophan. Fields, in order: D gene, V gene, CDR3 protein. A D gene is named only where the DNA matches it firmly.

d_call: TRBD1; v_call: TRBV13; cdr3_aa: CASSRTGQGARGYNSPLHF
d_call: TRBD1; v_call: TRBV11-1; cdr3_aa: CASSRGTGKAYEQYF
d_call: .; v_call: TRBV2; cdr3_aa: CASRPDLTPNTEAFF
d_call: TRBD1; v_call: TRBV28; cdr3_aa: CASRPKVRDRVLQETQYF
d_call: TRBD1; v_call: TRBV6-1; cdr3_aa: CASSEDLGQGNNYGYTF
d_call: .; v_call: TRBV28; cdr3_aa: CATQDPLNTEAFF
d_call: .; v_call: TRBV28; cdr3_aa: CASLGGAGRSNQPQHF
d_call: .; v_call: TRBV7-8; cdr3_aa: CASSLEWATEAFF
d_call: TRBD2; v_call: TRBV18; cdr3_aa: CASSQGSSGLNEQFF
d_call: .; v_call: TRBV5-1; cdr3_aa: CASSLEGSQQPQHF
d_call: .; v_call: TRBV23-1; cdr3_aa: CASSQPTGGSRIYGYTF
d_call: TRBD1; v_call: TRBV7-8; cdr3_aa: CASSLVPGQGNQPQHF
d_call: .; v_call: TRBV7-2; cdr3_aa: CASSPRGPSEQFF
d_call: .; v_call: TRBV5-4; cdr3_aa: CASSLGEAGANVLTF
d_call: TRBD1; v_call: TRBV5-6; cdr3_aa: CASSLVAGGRLYGYTF
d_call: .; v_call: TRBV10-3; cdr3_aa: CAISERDYYGYTF
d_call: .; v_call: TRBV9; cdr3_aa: CASSVKEGAGRWGTQYF
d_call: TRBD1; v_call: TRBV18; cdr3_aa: CASSPPQGAAPYEQYF
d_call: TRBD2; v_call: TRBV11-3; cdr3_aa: CASSLTAGAETQYF
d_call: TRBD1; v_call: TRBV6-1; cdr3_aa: CASSGRQGGQPQHF
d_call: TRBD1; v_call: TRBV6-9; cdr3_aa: CASSPTTGQGGRDNYGYTF
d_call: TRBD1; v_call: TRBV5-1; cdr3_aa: CASSLQGAWNYGYTF
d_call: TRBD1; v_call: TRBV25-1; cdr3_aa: CASSEPGTVGNTIYF
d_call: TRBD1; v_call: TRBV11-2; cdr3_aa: CASSLYRGSYEQYF
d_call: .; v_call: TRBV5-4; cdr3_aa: CASSQRTPQNTEAFF
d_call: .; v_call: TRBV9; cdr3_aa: CASSGGRTSSGNTIYF
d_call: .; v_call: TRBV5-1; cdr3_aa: CASSSLGSQVHNEQFF
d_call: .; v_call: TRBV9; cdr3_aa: CASSPDSRSGNTIYF
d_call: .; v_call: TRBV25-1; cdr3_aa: CASSGRFGRTYEQYF
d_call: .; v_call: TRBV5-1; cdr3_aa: CASSYRGAEGPEAFF